This T cell receptor beta chain was captured in a study of cytomegalovirus exposure and HLA in healthy donors. The CDR3 length is 14 residues. Germline V gene data show CDR1 as MNHEY and CDR2 as SMNVEV (reference sequence). Trimming at V came to 5 bases and at J to 8 bases, leaving 9 bases not matched to a gene. Primers: 60 Vbeta forward and 13 Jbeta reverse. TCRdb keeps only in-frame clones here, not all; method: immunoSEQ multiplex PCR. The sample has 150,000 to 200,000 clones, approximately 80% seen once. The sample consisted of PBMCs. The sequence was obtained from a woman under 40 in good health and CMV-seropositive. The chain has TRBV27 and TRBJ1-2, with 9 nucleotides matching TRBD1. CDR3 loop: CASSQGTGHGGYTF. The CDR3 DNA sequence: TGTGCCAGCAGTCAAGGGACAGGGCATGGAGGCTACACCTTC.